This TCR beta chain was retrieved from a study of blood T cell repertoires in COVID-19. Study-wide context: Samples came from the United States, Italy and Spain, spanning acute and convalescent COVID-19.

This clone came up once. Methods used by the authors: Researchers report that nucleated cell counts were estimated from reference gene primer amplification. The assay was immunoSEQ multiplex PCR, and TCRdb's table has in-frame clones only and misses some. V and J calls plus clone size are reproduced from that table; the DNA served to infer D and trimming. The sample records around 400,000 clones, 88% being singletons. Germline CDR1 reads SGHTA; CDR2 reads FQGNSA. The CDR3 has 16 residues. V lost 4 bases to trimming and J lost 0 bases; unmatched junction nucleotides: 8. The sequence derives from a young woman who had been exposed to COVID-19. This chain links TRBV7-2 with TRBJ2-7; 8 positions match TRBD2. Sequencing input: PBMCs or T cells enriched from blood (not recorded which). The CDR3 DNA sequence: TGTGCCAGCAGCTATAACCGGGGGGGGAGCTCCTACGAGCAGTACTTC. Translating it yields CASSYNRGGSSYEQYF.